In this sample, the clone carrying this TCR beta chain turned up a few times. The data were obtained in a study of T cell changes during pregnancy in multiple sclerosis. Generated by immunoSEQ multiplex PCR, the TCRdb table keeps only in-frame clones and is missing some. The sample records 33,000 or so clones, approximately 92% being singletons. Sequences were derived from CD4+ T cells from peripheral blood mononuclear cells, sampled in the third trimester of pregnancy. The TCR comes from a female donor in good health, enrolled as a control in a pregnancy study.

As DNA, the CDR3 is TGTGCCAGCAGCCCCCACAGGGAGTTCACTGAAGCTTTCTTT. Residues: CASSPHREFTEAFF. The rearrangement uses TRBV9 and TRBJ1-1; the D gene is possibly TRBD1 (6 bases). The CDR3 covers 14 residues. CDR1 and CDR2 (germline): SGDLS, YYNGEE. Between the trimmed V and J ends, which lost 4 bases and 4 bases, there was a span of 14 bases.